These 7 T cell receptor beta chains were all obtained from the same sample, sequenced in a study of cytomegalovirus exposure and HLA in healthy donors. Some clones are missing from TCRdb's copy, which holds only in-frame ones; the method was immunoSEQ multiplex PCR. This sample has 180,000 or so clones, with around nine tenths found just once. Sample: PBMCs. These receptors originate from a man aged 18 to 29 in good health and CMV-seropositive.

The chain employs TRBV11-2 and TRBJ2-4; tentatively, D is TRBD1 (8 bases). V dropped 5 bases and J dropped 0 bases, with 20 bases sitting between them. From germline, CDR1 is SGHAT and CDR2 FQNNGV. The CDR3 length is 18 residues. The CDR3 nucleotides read TGTGCCAGCAGCGCACCGGACAGGGAGGGTTTAGCCAAAAACATTCAGTACTTC. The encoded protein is CASSAPDREGLAKNIQYF.

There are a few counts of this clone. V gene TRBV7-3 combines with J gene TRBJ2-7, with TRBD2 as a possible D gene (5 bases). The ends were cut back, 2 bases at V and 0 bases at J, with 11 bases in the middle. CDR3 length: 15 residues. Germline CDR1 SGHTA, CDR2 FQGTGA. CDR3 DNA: TGTGCCAGCAGCTTACACAGCGGCGGCTCCTACGAGCAGTACTTC. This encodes CASSLHSGGSYEQYF.

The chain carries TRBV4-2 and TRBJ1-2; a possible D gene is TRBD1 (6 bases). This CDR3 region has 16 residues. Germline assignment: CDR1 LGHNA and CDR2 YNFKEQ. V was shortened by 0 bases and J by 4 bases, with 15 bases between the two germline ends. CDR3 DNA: TGTGCCAGCAGCCAAGATCCCGGACAGACCACCTATGGCTACACCTTC. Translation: CASSQDPGQTTYGYTF.

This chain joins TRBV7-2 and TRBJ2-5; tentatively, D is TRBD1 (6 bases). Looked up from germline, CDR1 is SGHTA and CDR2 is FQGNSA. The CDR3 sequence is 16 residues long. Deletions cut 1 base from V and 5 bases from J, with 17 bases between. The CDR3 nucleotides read TGTGCCAGCAGCTTAGAAGAGGGGGATCAGGGGGAGACCCAGTACTTC. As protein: CASSLEEGDQGETQYF.

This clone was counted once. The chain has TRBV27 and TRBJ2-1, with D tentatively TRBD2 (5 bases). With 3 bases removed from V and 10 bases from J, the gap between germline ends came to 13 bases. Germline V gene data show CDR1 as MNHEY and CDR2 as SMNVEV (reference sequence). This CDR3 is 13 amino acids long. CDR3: CASSFSSSGEQFF. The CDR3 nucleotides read TGTGCCAGCAGTTTCTCAAGTTCGGGGGAGCAGTTCTTC.

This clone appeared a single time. CDR3 bases: TGTGCCAGCAGCTTCCCTACTAGACGGGACACCTATGGCTACACCTTC. Its protein is CASSFPTRRDTYGYTF. The V and J genes are TRBV5-6 and TRBJ1-2, with a tentative D call TRBD1 (6 bases). The CDR3 is made up of 16 amino acids. CDR1 and CDR2 from the germline V gene are SGHDT and YYEEEE. V lost 2 bases, J lost 4 bases, and 18 bases lay in between.

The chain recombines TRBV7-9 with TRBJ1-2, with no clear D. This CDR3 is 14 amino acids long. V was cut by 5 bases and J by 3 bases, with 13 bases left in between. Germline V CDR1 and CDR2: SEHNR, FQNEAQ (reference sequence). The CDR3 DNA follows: TGTGCCAGCAGCCCGACGACGGAGTACTATGGCTACACCTTC. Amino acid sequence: CASSPTTEYYGYTF.